This TCR beta chain was captured in a study of a mutant IDH1 vaccine in newly diagnosed glioma. At the level of the study: Vaccination of patients was performed eight times, in weeks 1, 3, 5, 7, 11, 15, 19 and 23. Patients arrived already treated with radiotherapy, temozolomide, or both, most having had both.

Measured with immunoSEQ multiplex PCR; TCRdb has only the in-frame clones, and not every one. This repertoire shows tens of thousands of clones, 80% found once; its top ten account for 5% to 7.5%. Of note for this clone: What it binds is not known.

Study results and caveats: Pseudoprogression apparently lacked any relation to changes in top peripheral T cell clonotypes.

V lost 3 bases, J lost 4 bases, and 5 bases stayed unmatched. Germline loops: CDR1 SGDLS, CDR2 YYNGEE. The CDR3 is 15 residues long. As for time point: week 23, last vaccination. Each dose of the vaccine consisted of 300 ug of mutant IDH1 20-mer peptide, with topical imiquimod. Diagnosis in the donors showed new WHO grade 3 or 4 astrocytomas that were IDH1-mutant and ATRX-lost. This sequence originates from a man in his forties with glioma. The gene calls are TRBV9 and TRBJ1-5, with TRBD1 identical over 9 bases. Source: PBMCs, taken from a glioma patient whose treatment included an IDH1 peptide vaccine. The CDR3 here is CASSAGTGPNQPQHF. CDR3 nucleotide sequence: TGTGCCAGCAGCGCCGGGACAGGGCCGAATCAGCCCCAGCATTTT.